The table lists the clone carrying this T cell receptor beta chain with many counts. Its specificity is unknown. The germline gene is not matched at one end of the junction; a read error may be the cause. The sample belongs to a study of T cell repertoires in cytomegalovirus infection. Study information: The public TCR beta signatures pointed to both CMV infection and matching HLA type.

In TCRdb, the reads were re-called with MiXCR into one record per CDR3 protein. Of about 310,000 distinct CDR3 sequences in the sample, roughly 15% were seen once. Findings and caveats of the study: The cumulative frequency of public TCR beta families identified carriers of CMV plus the relevant HLA.

The source of this sequence is a human donor in good health (CMV status not recorded). Some clones in this sample may be carry-over from other donors' samples. The sample consisted of PBMCs.

CDR3 loop: CASTLAPTGLQIF. CDR3 in DNA: TGTGCCAGCACCCTCGCCCCTACAGGTCTGCAAATCTTC. This rearrangement joins TRBV2 to TRBJ2-5, with D perhaps matching TRBD1 (5 bases). Germline assignment: CDR1 SNHLY and CDR2 FYNNEI. The CDR3 loop spans 13 amino acids.